The present T cell receptor (beta chain) was sequenced within a study of blood T cells in healthy people across ages. General study points: Age brought a roughly linear fall in TCR beta diversity measured per million T cells. CMV status of donors was not determined, possibly confounding expanded clonotype changes.

To note about this clonotype: Its antigen is unidentified.

V was pared by 3 bases and J by 3 bases, with 7 bases of the junction left unmatched. Germline CDR1 reads SGHKS; CDR2 reads YYEKEE (reference sequence). The CDR3 is 15 residues long. A J-beta primer mix and a sample-barcoded 5' primer were used in a second PCR of roughly 6 to 12 cycles. Individual samples furnished no less than 2.5 million CDR3-containing paired-end reads apiece. One entry per CDR3 protein, called by TCRdb with MiXCR from the 5' RACE reads. Altogether about 830,000 distinct CDR3 sequences are present, around 62% being singletons, with the ten largest covering about 27%. PBMCs were isolated at a quantity of at least 7 million per sample.

The sequence was collected from a man aged 25 to 45 in good health. This chain links TRBV5-5 with TRBJ2-5; 8 bases match TRBD2. Sequencing was performed on blood. In DNA form, the CDR3 reads TGTGCCAGCAGCTCGCGGGGGGCGGTGGAAGAGACCCAGTACTTC. As protein: CASSSRGAVEETQYF.